These 20 T cell receptor beta chains were all obtained from the same sample, sequenced in a study of beta chain features in type 1 diabetes. Every bit of the isolated RNA underwent reverse transcription, so sequencing read expressed TCRB transcripts. Clones were sequenced by immunoSEQ multiplex PCR, and TCRdb holds only the in-frame ones, with some missing. Among about 320,000 clones, 14% were seen once, and the ten largest hold approximately 6.7%. The sequencing sample was made of central memory CD4+ T cells from blood. These receptor sequences come from a man aged 25 to 45 in good health.

CDR3 sequence: CAISESNPAGMSYNEQFF. The DNA for the CDR3 is TGTGCCATCAGTGAGTCGAATCCCGCGGGAATGTCCTACAATGAGCAGTTCTTC. This chain uses TRBV10-3 with TRBJ2-1, with a possible D match to TRBD2 (6 bases). Trimming removed 0 bases from V and 1 base from J, with 16 bases in between. CDR3 length: 18 residues. CDR1 and CDR2 (germline): ENHRY, SYGVKD.

This clone was counted between two and nine times. The CDR3 sequence is CASSYRQGPNYGYTF. The CDR3 DNA is TGTGCCAGCAGCTACCGACAGGGTCCTAACTATGGCTACACCTTC. V usage is TRBV13 and J usage is TRBJ1-2; TRBD1 agrees at 7 bases. The CDR3 is made up of 15 amino acids. Trimming removed 4 bases from V and 0 bases from J; junction bases left unmatched: 5. CDR1 is PRHDT, CDR2 FYEKMQ, per germline (reference sequence).

This clone was seen a handful of times. The V call is TRBV5-8, the J call TRBJ1-2, with 10 bases aligning to TRBD1. The junction had 10 bases not matched to a gene; V was cut back by 4 bases and J by 10 bases. CDR1 SGHTS and CDR2 YDEGEE come from the germline V gene. The CDR3 runs 14 residues. The CDR3 reads CASSRTGTGDVYTF. The CDR3 DNA reads TGTGCCAGCAGCCGAACCGGGACAGGGGACGTCTACACCTTC. The complete variable domain, with remaining parts taken from reference TRBV5-8 and TRBJ1-2, reads EAGVTQSPTHLIKTRGQQATLRCSPISGHTSVYWYQQALGLGLQFLLWYDEGEERNRGNFPPRFSGRQFPNYSSELNVNALELEDSALYLCASSRTGTGDVYTFGSGTRLTVV.

The V call is TRBV30, the J call TRBJ1-1, with TRBD1 matching over 7 bases. From germline, CDR1 is GTSNPN and CDR2 SVGIG (reference sequence). The CDR3 extends over 16 amino acids. V was clipped by 4 bases and J by 6 bases; unmatched bases: 17. The CDR3 DNA sequence: TGTGCCTGGACTTTCAGTGCCCTCGACAGGGCCGCTGAAGCTTTCTTT. It translates to CAWTFSALDRAAEAFF.

The chain couples TRBV5-1 to TRBJ2-2; 7 bases are a match to TRBD1. V lost 0 bases, J lost 3 bases, and 8 bases stayed unmatched. Germline V gene data show CDR1 as SGHRS and CDR2 as YFSETQ. CDR3 size: 17 residues. For the CDR3, the DNA is TGCGCCAGCAGCTTGGGTCAACCGGGACAGTACACCGGGGAGCTGTTTTTT. Amino acid sequence: CASSLGQPGQYTGELFF.

A few counts support this clone. The CDR3 DNA reads TGCGCCAGCAGCCAAGGGACTAGCGGGGGTACCTACGAGCAGTACTTC. Translation gives CASSQGTSGGTYEQYF. The V and J genes are TRBV4-3 and TRBJ2-7; 13 bases agree with TRBD2. The junction had 2 bases not matched to a gene; V was cut back by 1 base and J by 2 bases. Germline CDR1 is LGHNA and CDR2 is YSLEER. This CDR3 has 16 residues.

The rearrangement links TRBV7-3 to TRBJ1-3, with no clear D. V was trimmed by 4 bases and J by 2 bases, leaving 6 bases between them. In germline, CDR1 is SGHTA, CDR2 FQGTGA. CDR3 length equals 13 residues. CDR3 loop: CASSSVPGNTIYF. The CDR3 bases are TGTGCCAGCAGCTCGGTCCCTGGAAACACCATATATTTT.

This clone was seen a handful of times. The rearrangement links TRBV11-1 to TRBJ2-3, with 11 positions matching TRBD2. Germline CDR1 and CDR2: SGHAT and FQDESV (reference sequence). This CDR3 has 15 residues. V lost 8 bases and J lost 8; bases outside the gene matches: 12. CDR3 protein: CASAGTSGPFGTQYF. In nucleotides, the CDR3 is TGTGCCAGCGCAGGGACTAGCGGCCCCTTTGGTACGCAGTATTTT.

This clone has only a few counts. The gene calls are TRBV6-5 and TRBJ2-1, with 9 bases matching TRBD2. Germline V gives CDR1 MNHEY, CDR2 SVGAGI. The CDR3 contains 16 residues. V trimming: 0 bases; J trimming: 3 bases; junction bases outside the gene matches: 3. The CDR3 coding sequence is TGTGCCAGCAGTTACTCGAAAGCGGGAGGCTACAATGAGCAGTTCTTC. It translates to CASSYSKAGGYNEQFF.

The gene calls are TRBV7-2 and TRBJ2-5; D perhaps matches TRBD1 (5 bases). The DNA end is a closer match to TRBJ2-7, so the J assignment may be wrong. In germline, CDR1 is SGHTA, CDR2 FQGNSA. CDR3 length: 12 residues. The chain's CDR3 is CASSIPGYEQYF. CDR3 DNA sequence: TGTGCCAGCAGCATTCCAGGGTACGAGCAGTACTTC.

This clone was counted only a few times. At one end, the junction sequence differs from germline, possibly due to a read error. The chain joins TRBV6-5 to TRBJ1-1; D not resolved. Germline CDR1 reads MNHEY; CDR2 reads SVGAGI. The CDR3 is made up of 14 amino acids. In nucleotides, the CDR3 is TGTGCCATCAGTGAGTCCTTAATGAACACTGAAGCTTTCTTT. Its protein product is CAISESLMNTEAFF.

The chain carries TRBV5-5 and TRBJ2-7; no clear D gene. Per the germline V gene, CDR1 is SGHKS and CDR2 is YYEKEE (reference sequence). The germline V and J ends were trimmed by 1 base and 2 bases, with 4 bases remaining between them. The CDR3 extends over 12 amino acids. The CDR3 reads CASSLSTYEQYV. CDR3 coding DNA: TGTGCCAGCAGCTTGTCTACCTACGAGCAGTACGTC.

In its sample, this clone was seen a few times. It is likely a read error: a sequence one base away is far more abundant. Other DNA sequences of this sample code for an identical CDR3. This chain links TRBV29-1 with TRBJ2-1, with 12 positions matching TRBD1. V was pared by 7 bases and J by 8 bases, with 9 bases of the junction left unmatched. Germline CDR1 SQVTM, CDR2 ANQGSEA. The CDR3 covers 14 residues. This chain's CDR3 is CSGTPGQGADEQFF. The DNA for the CDR3 is TGCAGCGGGACCCCGGGACAGGGGGCCGATGAGCAGTTCTTC.

There are a few counts of this clone. The chain has TRBV28 and TRBJ2-3; D possibly uses TRBD1 or TRBD2 (5 bases each). CDR1 is MDHEN, CDR2 SYDVKM, per germline. V was clipped by 4 bases and J by 6 bases, with 5 bases between them. The CDR3 is made up of 11 amino acids. This CDR3 reads CASSWGDTQYF. The CDR3 DNA is TGTGCCAGCAGTTGGGGGGATACGCAGTATTTT.

In this sample, this clone turned up a few times. The chain joins TRBV30 to TRBJ2-3; possibly TRBD1 or TRBD2 for D (6 bases each). V was pared by 0 bases and J by 3 bases, with 7 bases between. CDR1 and CDR2 from the germline V gene are GTSNPN and SVGIG (reference sequence). This CDR3 spans 13 amino acids. This CDR3 reads CAWSVGGTDTQYF. CDR3 bases: TGTGCCTGGAGTGTAGGGGGGACAGATACGCAGTATTTT.

This clone was counted a few times. The same CDR3 can be traced to other DNA sequences in this sample. V and J are TRBV29-1 and TRBJ1-2; weak D call: TRBD1 (6 bases). V lost 6 bases and J 2 bases, leaving 13 bases between the germline ends. CDR3 size: 13 residues. The germline gives CDR1 SQVTM, CDR2 ANQGSEA. The CDR3 DNA reads TGCAGCGTAGCGACCGGGACAAACTATGGCTACACCTTC. It codes for CSVATGTNYGYTF.

This clone was counted only a few times. The chain employs TRBV10-3 and TRBJ1-6, with a tentative D call TRBD1 (5 bases). The V and J ends lost 11 bases and 6 bases respectively, with 20 bases between them. CDR3 size: 15 residues. The germline gives CDR1 ENHRY, CDR2 SYGVKD. CDR3: CAASPKGHFNSPLHF. The CDR3 region has the DNA TGTGCCGCCTCGCCGAAAGGACATTTTAATTCACCCCTCCACTTT.

The chain has TRBV4-3 and TRBJ2-1, with 9 bases matching TRBD2. The germline V gene has CDR1 LGHNA and CDR2 YSLEER. V lost 4 bases, J lost 8 bases, and 6 bases stayed unmatched. CDR3 length equals 14 residues. CDR3 bases: TGCGCCAGCAGCCTTAGCGGGGGCCGGGATGAGCAGTTCTTC. Amino acids: CASSLSGGRDEQFF.

V is TRBV5-4 and J is TRBJ2-4, with 9 nucleotides matching TRBD1. Germline trimming cut 4 bases from V and 0 bases from J; bases unmatched to any gene: 11. The CDR3 spans 18 residues. The germline V gene has CDR1 SGHNT and CDR2 YYREEE (reference sequence). CDR3 in DNA: TGTGCCAGCAGCCGGCTACTCACAGGGGGCCCAGCCAAAAACATTCAGTACTTC. It encodes CASSRLLTGGPAKNIQYF.

This chain connects TRBV6-5 to TRBJ2-7; 8 bases agree with TRBD1. Unmatched junction bases numbered 9, after V lost 6 bases and J lost 5 bases. The germline gives CDR1 MNHEY, CDR2 SVGAGI. This CDR3 spans 14 amino acids. The CDR3 sequence: CASRGQGRSHEQYV. CDR3 coding DNA: TGTGCCAGCAGAGGACAGGGTCGATCCCACGAGCAGTACGTC.